This T cell receptor (beta chain) stems from a study of T cell repertoires in cytomegalovirus infection. In TCRdb, the reads were re-called with MiXCR into one record per CDR3 protein. The sample contains 250,000 or so distinct CDR3 sequences, less than 9.5% of which appear only once. There are 13 residues in the CDR3. Trimming removed 5 bases at V and 4 bases at J, with 11 bases between. The germline gives CDR1 SGHTA, CDR2 FQGNSA. This clonotype was seen many times. Sequencing was carried out using PBMCs. This receptor was obtained from a human donor in good health (CMV status not recorded). Some clones in this sample may be carry-over from other donors' samples. The V call is TRBV7-2, the J call TRBJ1-1; D gene unclear. For the CDR3, the DNA is TGTGCCAGCAGCGGCAAACGGAGCACTGAAGCTTTCTTT. It translates to CASSGKRSTEAFF.